Below, 20 T cell receptor beta chains from the same sample are listed, as sequenced in a study of blood T cell repertoires in COVID-19. Produced via immunoSEQ multiplex PCR; TCRdb's table is partial and in-frame only. The data show approximately 92,000 clones, 60% to 85% seen once. The sample taken for sequencing was peripheral blood. The receptors were gathered from a man aged 45 to 65 who had recovered from COVID-19.

V usage is TRBV28 and J usage is TRBJ1-4; no clear D. CDR1 is MDHEN and CDR2 is SYDVKM in the germline V gene. The CDR3 runs to 15 residues. The V end lost 10 bases, the J end lost 5 bases, and 20 bases lay between the germline ends. CDR3 residues: CATKEGGGLNEKLFF. The DNA of the CDR3 is TGTGCCACCAAGGAGGGTGGCGGGTTAAATGAAAAACTGTTTTTT.

V and J are TRBV7-2 and TRBJ1-5, with 10 bases fitting TRBD1. Germline V gene sequence: CDR1 SGHTA, CDR2 FQGNSA. V shed 2 bases and J 4 bases; nucleotides not matched to a gene: 2. This CDR3 has 15 residues. CDR3 DNA: TGTGCCAGCAGCTTACAGGGACAGGGGAATCAGCCCCAGCATTTT. Translated: CASSLQGQGNQPQHF. The full variable domain, its missing parts supplied by reference TRBV7-2 and TRBJ1-5, is GAGVSQSPSNKVTEKGKDVELRCDPISGHTALYWYRQSLGQGLEFLIYFQGNSAPDKSGLPSDRFSAERTGGSVSTLTIQRTQQEDSAVYLCASSLQGQGNQPQHFGDGTRLSIL.

This chain joins TRBV2 and TRBJ2-3; tentatively, D is TRBD2 (6 bases). The CDR3 runs 14 residues. Trimming stripped 6 bases from V and 6 bases from J, with 16 bases between. Per the germline V gene, CDR1 is SNHLY and CDR2 is FYNNEI. CDR3 sequence reads: CASSSGTPPDTQYF. CDR3 in DNA: TGTGCCAGCAGCTCCGGGACTCCTCCGGATACGCAGTATTTT. Looking up the rest from reference TRBV2 and TRBJ2-3 gives the full variable domain: EPEVTQTPSHQVTQMGQEVILRCVPISNHLYFYWYRQILGQKVEFLVSFYNNEISEKSEIFDDQFSVERPDGSNFTLKIRSTKLEDSAMYFCASSSGTPPDTQYFGPGTRLTVL.

The V call is TRBV24-1, the J call TRBJ1-2; 8 bases are a match to TRBD1. CDR3 length: 17 amino acids. The J segment lost 7 bases and the V segment lost 2 bases, leaving 14 bases of the junction unmatched. The germline V gene has CDR1 KGHDR and CDR2 SFDVKD. This chain's CDR3 is CATSDSTPGQVTRGYTF. The CDR3 bases are TGTGCCACCAGTGATTCCACACCGGGACAGGTTACGCGTGGCTACACCTTC.

This clone showed up just a few times. The chain has TRBV28 and TRBJ1-1; TRBD1 might be the D (6 bases). V lost 7 bases and J 0 bases, leaving 9 bases between the germline ends. Per germline, CDR1 MDHEN and CDR2 SYDVKM. The length of the CDR3 is 13 residues. CDR3 protein: CASTRTVNTEAFF. In nucleotides, the CDR3 is TGTGCCAGCACCCGGACAGTGAACACTGAAGCTTTCTTT.

The rearrangement uses TRBV6-6 and TRBJ1-6; 7 bases are shared with TRBD1. Germline V gene sequence: CDR1 MNHNY, CDR2 SVGAGI (reference sequence). The CDR3 contains 13 residues. The V segment lost 8 bases and the J segment 8 bases; nucleotides outside the gene matches: 6. This CDR3 reads CASLDRAYSPLHF. CDR3 nucleotide sequence: TGTGCCAGCCTCGACAGGGCCTATTCACCCCTCCACTTT.

The genes are TRBV6-5 and TRBJ2-2; 7 positions match TRBD1. CDR1 and CDR2 (germline): MNHEY, SVGAGI. V was pared by 7 bases and J by 0 bases, with 5 bases of the junction left unmatched. This CDR3 is 15 amino acids long. The CDR3 is CASKPGQTNTGELFF. The CDR3 coding sequence is TGTGCCAGCAAACCGGGACAGACGAACACCGGGGAGCTGTTTTTT.

This clone was seen a single time. The chain couples TRBV7-2 to TRBJ2-1, with D possibly matching TRBD1 (5 bases). The V end lost 1 base, the J end lost 4 bases, and 11 bases lay between the germline ends. The germline CDR1 and CDR2 sequences are SGHTA and FQGNSA. This CDR3 region has 15 residues. CDR3 nucleotides: TGTGCCAGCAGCTTAGGGGGCCCCGGTTACAATGAGCAGTTCTTC. Translating it yields CASSLGGPGYNEQFF.

The V gene is TRBV10-3, the J gene TRBJ2-3; no firm D call. The CDR3 totals 15 residues. V lost 0 bases, J lost 0 bases, and 7 bases lay in between. The V gene's germline CDR1 is ENHRY and CDR2 SYGVKD. CDR3 nucleotide sequence: TGTGCCATCAGTGAGTCCCTCGCGAGCACAGATACGCAGTATTTT. Translated, it gives CAISESLASTDTQYF.

This clone was counted once. The chain links TRBV7-9 to TRBJ2-5, with a weak D call TRBD2 (5 bases). Germline loops: CDR1 SEHNR, CDR2 FQNEAQ (reference sequence). Trimming removed 0 bases from V and 5 bases from J, with 13 bases in between. The CDR3 is made up of 15 amino acids. CDR3 loop: CASSLASASSETQYF. Here the CDR3 DNA reads TGTGCCAGCAGCTTAGCGTCGGCTAGCTCGGAGACCCAGTACTTC.

The rearrangement uses TRBV30 and TRBJ2-2, with TRBD2 identical over 10 bases. Germline CDR1 and CDR2: GTSNPN and SVGIG (reference sequence). The CDR3 has 15 amino acids. V trimming: 2 bases; J trimming: 8 bases; junction bases outside the gene matches: 8. The DNA for the CDR3 is TGTGCCTGGAGTAGATTGGGACTAGCGTCTGGGGAGCTGTTTTTT. This codes for CAWSRLGLASGELFF. Using reference TRBV30 and TRBJ2-2 for the parts outside the CDR3, the full variable domain is SQTIHQWPATLVQPVGSPLSLECTVEGTSNPNLYWYRQAAGRGLQLLFYSVGIGQISSEVPQNLSASRPQDRQFILSSKKLLLSDSGFYLCAWSRLGLASGELFFGEGSRLTVL.

The CDR3: CASSPRGQLQETQYF. CDR3 nucleotides: TGTGCCAGCTCACCCAGGGGACAGCTTCAAGAGACCCAGTACTTC. The rearrangement uses TRBV18 and TRBJ2-5; 7 positions agree with TRBD1. With 3 bases clipped from V and 2 bases from J, the junction kept 6 bases outside the gene matches. The CDR3 has 15 residues. CDR1 is KGHSH, CDR2 LQKENI, per germline.

V gene TRBV19 combines with J gene TRBJ2-3, with a possible D match to TRBD1 (5 bases). V was pared by 2 bases and J by 1 base, with 7 bases between. The length of the CDR3 is 14 residues. Germline V lookup: CDR1 LNHDA, CDR2 SQIVND (reference sequence). The CDR3 loop reads CASSITGGTDTQYF. In DNA, the CDR3 is TGTGCCAGTAGTATAACAGGAGGCACAGATACGCAGTATTTT.

The chain couples TRBV20-1 to TRBJ2-7; possible D gene TRBD2, 7 bases. CDR1 DFQATT and CDR2 SNEGSKA come from the germline V gene (reference sequence). V lost 6 bases and J lost 3, with 9 bases in between. The CDR3 is made up of 11 amino acids. In nucleotides, the CDR3 is TGCAGTGCCGGGGGGCGCTACGAGCAGTACTTC. It translates to CSAGGRYEQYF.

This chain connects TRBV6-1 to TRBJ1-5; TRBD1 is a possible D gene (5 bases). V dropped 4 bases and J dropped 2 bases, with 21 bases sitting between them. This CDR3 has 18 residues. Germline V gene sequence: CDR1 MNHNS, CDR2 SASEGT. The DNA of the CDR3 is TGTGCCAGCAGTGGCGGAGGGACCGTCAAAGAAGGCAATCAGCCCCAGCATTTT. Amino acid sequence: CASSGGGTVKEGNQPQHF.

V and J are TRBV18 and TRBJ2-3; either TRBD1 or TRBD2 may fit D (9 bases each). The CDR3 covers 20 residues. V lost 1 base, J lost 0 bases, and 23 bases lay in between. CDR1 and CDR2 from the germline V gene are KGHSH and LQKENI. The CDR3 DNA sequence: TGTGCCAGCTCACCACTAACCGGGACAGGGCTAGCGGGAAGCACAGATACGCAGTATTTT. Translated: CASSPLTGTGLAGSTDTQYF. Using reference TRBV18 and TRBJ2-3 for the parts outside the CDR3, the full variable domain is NAGVMQNPRHLVRRRGQEARLRCSPMKGHSHVYWYRQLPEEGLKFMVYLQKENIIDESGMPKERFSAEFPKEGPSILRIQQVVRGDSAAYFCASSPLTGTGLAGSTDTQYFGPGTRLTVL.

The chain joins TRBV3-1 (or the pseudogene TRBV3-2) to TRBJ1-4, with unresolved D. The V and J ends lost 1 base and 2 bases respectively, with 8 bases between them. Germline V gene lookup returns CDR1 LGHDT and CDR2 YNNKEL (reference sequence). The CDR3 length is 15 residues. CDR3 amino acids: CASSQGAGTNEKLFF. CDR3 nucleotides: TGTGCCAGCAGCCAAGGTGCGGGTACTAATGAAAAACTGTTTTTT.

The chain has TRBV29-1 and TRBJ2-5; D remains ambiguous. The length of the CDR3 is 11 residues. Trimming shortened V by 3 bases and J by 4 bases, and 6 bases separated the two germline ends. The germline V gene has CDR1 SQVTM and CDR2 ANQGSEA. CDR3: CSVERIETQYF. The CDR3 DNA reads TGCAGCGTTGAGCGAATAGAGACCCAGTACTTC.

This clone was detected a few times. The chain recombines TRBV7-3 with TRBJ2-1; 9 bases agree with TRBD2. The V gene end was trimmed by 2 bases and the J gene end by 7 bases; junction bases not matched to a gene: 3. Germline lookup yields CDR1 SGHTA and CDR2 FQGTGA. The CDR3 is made up of 14 amino acids. The DNA of the CDR3 is TGTGCCAGCAGCTTAGCGGGAGGGCCAAATGAGCAGTTCTTC. This translates into CASSLAGGPNEQFF.

The gene calls are TRBV28 and TRBJ1-5, with D possibly matching TRBD1 (6 bases). This CDR3 has 13 residues. Trimming stripped 6 bases from V and 3 bases from J, with 9 bases between. CDR1 is MDHEN and CDR2 is SYDVKM in the germline V gene. CDR3 sequence (DNA): TGTGCCAGCAGCGACAGGTACAATCAGCCCCAGCATTTT. Protein: CASSDRYNQPQHF. The whole variable domain, filled in from reference TRBV28 and TRBJ1-5, reads DVKVTQSSRYLVKRTGEKVFLECVQDMDHENMFWYRQDPGLGLRLIYFSYDVKMKEKGDIPEGYSVSREKKERFSLILESASTNQTSMYLCASSDRYNQPQHFGDGTRLSIL.